These 32 T cell receptor beta chains share one sample of origin, sequenced in a study of blood T cell repertoires in COVID-19. Libraries were prepared by immunoSEQ multiplex PCR; TCRdb keeps only in-frame clonotypes and omits some of them. The table records 35,000 to 45,000 clones, around nine tenths of them present only once. The sample comprised peripheral blood. The receptors shown here come from a human donor in a cohort sampled during active COVID-19.

The V and J genes are TRBV19 and TRBJ2-7; unclear D gene. CDR1 and CDR2 from the germline V gene are LNHDA and SQIVND (reference sequence). Between the trimmed V and J ends, which lost 3 bases and 3 bases, there was a span of 12 bases. The CDR3 is 14 amino acids. This CDR3 reads CASSIAVSDYEQYF. For the CDR3, the DNA is TGTGCCAGTAGTATTGCGGTCTCCGACTACGAGCAGTACTTC.

This chain joins TRBV5-1 and TRBJ1-2, with TRBD1 matching over 8 bases. This CDR3 spans 14 amino acids. Unmatched junction bases numbered 6, after V lost 3 bases and J lost 5 bases. Germline loops: CDR1 SGHRS, CDR2 YFSETQ. CDR3 loop: CASSSTGTGYGYTF. The CDR3 DNA reads TGCGCCAGCAGCTCAACCGGGACAGGATATGGCTACACCTTC.

V usage is TRBV11-1 and J usage is TRBJ2-5; 8 positions match TRBD2. CDR3 length: 16 amino acids. The V and J ends lost 1 base and 2 bases, in that order; junction bases with no gene match: 6. Germline CDR1 is SGHAT and CDR2 is FQDESV (reference sequence). CDR3 region: CASSLGLAGRQETQYF. CDR3 DNA: TGTGCCAGCAGCTTAGGGTTAGCGGGGAGACAAGAGACCCAGTACTTC.

This sequence joins TRBV19 and TRBJ1-4, with 8 bases fitting TRBD1. The V gene's germline CDR1 is LNHDA and CDR2 SQIVND (reference sequence). Germline trimming cut 6 bases from V and 5 bases from J; bases unmatched to any gene: 8. The CDR3 contains 15 residues. The CDR3: CASSTPGGLNEKLFF. Here the CDR3 DNA reads TGTGCCAGTAGCACACCAGGGGGCTTAAATGAAAAACTGTTTTTT.

This chain connects TRBV27 to TRBJ1-1, with D unclear. Germline CDR1 is MNHEY and CDR2 is SMNVEV (reference sequence). CDR3 length equals 12 residues. The ends were cut back, 6 bases at V and 6 bases at J, with 11 bases in the middle. The CDR3 nucleotides read TGTGCCAGCAGCGGCGGAGGCTCTGAAGCTTTCTTT. Protein sequence: CASSGGGSEAFF.

The chain is built from TRBV15 and TRBJ1-6; D call uncertain. V lost 5 bases and J lost 0, with 14 bases in between. This CDR3 comprises 17 residues. The germline V gene has CDR1 LNHNV and CDR2 YYDKDF (reference sequence). Here the CDR3 DNA reads TGTGCCACCAGCCCGACGTCGGGGAGCTCCTATAATTCACCCCTCCACTTT. This encodes CATSPTSGSSYNSPLHF. The entire variable domain, with the rest obtained from reference TRBV15 and TRBJ1-6, is as follows: DAMVIQNPRYQVTQFGKPVTLSCSQTLNHNVMYWYQQKSSQAPKLLFHYYDKDFNNEADTPDNFQSRRPNTSFCFLDIRSPGLGDTAMYLCATSPTSGSSYNSPLHFGNGTRLTVT.

The V gene is TRBV27, the J gene TRBJ2-5; D gene unclear. Deletions cut 3 bases from V and 5 bases from J, with 4 bases between. CDR3 length: 11 residues. The V gene's germline CDR1 is MNHEY and CDR2 SMNVEV (reference sequence). CDR3 sequence reads: CASSFLETQYF. The CDR3 DNA reads as TGTGCCAGCAGTTTCCTGGAGACCCAGTACTTC.

CDR3 sequence reads: CASSFDRESNQPQHF. The DNA for the CDR3 is TGTGCCAGCAGTTTCGACAGGGAGAGCAATCAGCCCCAGCATTTT. The chain links TRBV6-2 or TRBV6-3 to TRBJ1-5, with TRBD1 matching over 7 bases. The trim removed 4 bases at V and 1 base at J, leaving 4 bases unmatched. From germline, CDR1 is MNHEY and CDR2 SVGEGT. The CDR3 is 15 amino acids.

This rearrangement joins TRBV25-1 to TRBJ1-6; 8 bases fit TRBD1. CDR3 length equals 15 residues. V lost 1 base to trimming and J lost 9 bases; unmatched junction nucleotides: 5. Germline V gene sequence: CDR1 MGHDK, CDR2 SYGVNS. This chain's CDR3 is CASSESWTGTSPLHF. The CDR3 DNA sequence: TGTGCCAGCAGTGAATCGTGGACAGGGACTTCACCCCTCCACTTT.

The J gene is TRBJ2-6, the V gene TRBV3-1 (or the pseudogene TRBV3-2), with no clear D. CDR1 and CDR2 (germline): LGHDT, YNNKEL (reference sequence). CDR3 size: 15 residues. Deletions cut 1 base from V and 0 bases from J, with 4 bases between. The CDR3 DNA is TGTGCCAGCAGCCAAGGGGCCTCTGGGGCCAACGTCCTGACTTTC. Protein product: CASSQGASGANVLTF.

There are a few counts of this clone. The V gene is TRBV19, the J gene TRBJ1-2; D perhaps matches TRBD1 (5 bases). V lost 3 bases and J lost 0, with 14 bases in between. Germline V gives CDR1 LNHDA, CDR2 SQIVND (reference sequence). The CDR3 extends over 16 amino acids. CDR3 region: CASSIGYRPANYGYTF. CDR3 sequence (DNA): TGTGCCAGTAGTATCGGTTACAGGCCGGCTAACTATGGCTACACCTTC. Full variable domain (missing parts from reference TRBV19 and TRBJ1-2): DGGITQSPKYLFRKEGQNVTLSCEQNLNHDAMYWYRQDPGQGLRLIYYSQIVNDFQKGDIAEGYSVSREKKESFPLTVTSAQKNPTAFYLCASSIGYRPANYGYTFGSGTRLTVV.

A note on this clone: Other DNA sequences in this specimen translate into the identical CDR3. The V gene is TRBV7-9, the J gene TRBJ1-1; D remains ambiguous. This CDR3 has 15 amino acids. V was trimmed by 0 bases and J by 2 bases, leaving 10 bases between them. Per the germline V gene, CDR1 is SEHNR and CDR2 is FQNEAQ (reference sequence). In DNA form, the CDR3 reads TGTGCCAGCAGCTTAGCCGGACGGGGAAACACTGAAGCTTTCTTT. Its translation: CASSLAGRGNTEAFF. Complete variable domain (other parts from reference TRBV7-9 and TRBJ1-1): DTGVSQNPRHKITKRGQNVTFRCDPISEHNRLYWYRQTLGQGPEFLTYFQNEAQLEKSRLLSDRFSAERPKGSFSTLEIQRTEQGDSAMYLCASSLAGRGNTEAFFGQGTRLTVV.

The CDR3 spells CASSSLAGGSGTQYF. The CDR3 DNA follows: TGTGCCAGCAGTTCCCTAGCGGGGGGGTCGGGTACGCAGTATTTT. The rearrangement uses TRBV11-2 and TRBJ2-3, with 12 bases that match TRBD2. V shed 6 bases and J 8 bases; nucleotides not matched to a gene: 9. CDR1 and CDR2 (germline): SGHAT, FQNNGV. The CDR3 sequence is 15 residues long.

The V gene is TRBV24-1, the J gene TRBJ2-3; 10 bases map to TRBD2. Germline lookup yields CDR1 KGHDR and CDR2 SFDVKD. V lost 3 bases and J lost 2; bases outside the gene matches: 7. The CDR3 sequence is 17 residues long. DNA for the CDR3: TGTGCCACCAGTGATCATAGCGGGGGGTCCAACACAGATACGCAGTATTTT. This codes for CATSDHSGGSNTDTQYF.

The chain combines TRBV5-1 with TRBJ2-2; D is perhaps TRBD1 (6 bases). Germline V gives CDR1 SGHRS, CDR2 YFSETQ. Trimming pared 1 base from V and 1 base from J, leaving 11 bases between. CDR3 length: 16 residues. The CDR3 protein is CASSLFGTKNTGELFF. CDR3 nucleotides: TGCGCCAGCAGCTTGTTTGGGACAAAGAACACCGGGGAGCTGTTTTTT. The entire variable domain, with the rest obtained from reference TRBV5-1 and TRBJ2-2, is as follows: KAGVTQTPRYLIKTRGQQVTLSCSPISGHRSVSWYQQTPGQGLQFLFEYFSETQRNKGNFPGRFSGRQFSNSRSEMNVSTLELGDSALYLCASSLFGTKNTGELFFGEGSRLTVL.

This clone was observed once. The genes are TRBV27 and TRBJ2-5; possible D gene TRBD2, 6 bases. V lost 5 bases, J lost 4 bases, and 20 bases lay in between. This CDR3 region has 16 residues. The germline gives CDR1 MNHEY, CDR2 SMNVEV (reference sequence). The CDR3 DNA follows: TGTGCCAGCAGTCAGAGTAGGGGACTGACCGGAGAGACCCAGTACTTC. Protein: CASSQSRGLTGETQYF.

This chain links TRBV7-3 with TRBJ2-3; 8 nucleotides match TRBD2. In germline, CDR1 is SGHTA, CDR2 FQGTGA. This CDR3 has 15 residues. Germline trimming cut 4 bases from V and 1 base from J; bases unmatched to any gene: 4. In DNA, the CDR3 is TGTGCCAGCAGCTACGGGGGGGCGGGCACAGATACGCAGTATTTT. Protein sequence: CASSYGGAGTDTQYF.

The J gene is TRBJ1-1, the V gene TRBV6-5, with D possibly being TRBD1 (6 bases). Trimming took 6 bases from V and 4 from J, leaving 15 bases between them. The CDR3 contains 14 residues. CDR1 is MNHEY and CDR2 is SVGAGI in the germline V gene. The CDR3 protein is CASRTDRWGTEAFF. The CDR3 DNA sequence: TGTGCCAGCAGAACGGACAGATGGGGCACTGAAGCTTTCTTT.

The V gene is TRBV5-6, the J gene TRBJ2-5; D not resolved. The germline V and J ends were trimmed by 0 bases and 1 base, with 7 bases remaining between them. This CDR3 comprises 14 residues. The germline V gene encodes CDR1 SGHDT and CDR2 YYEEEE. Here the CDR3 DNA reads TGTGCCAGCAGCTTGGGGGCTGTCCAAGAGACCCAGTACTTC. Translated, it gives CASSLGAVQETQYF.

V usage is TRBV30 and J usage is TRBJ1-2; D remains unclear. Between the trimmed V and J ends, which lost 3 bases and 6 bases, there was a span of 8 bases. Germline CDR1 is GTSNPN and CDR2 is SVGIG (reference sequence). This CDR3 region has 11 residues. This CDR3 is CAWSGNNGYTF. The CDR3 DNA is TGTGCCTGGAGCGGGAATAATGGCTACACCTTC.

The chain uses TRBV2 and TRBJ1-1; D gene unclear. The CDR3 covers 15 residues. Trimming left V 4 bases short and J 3 bases short, with 15 bases between. CDR1 is SNHLY, CDR2 FYNNEI, per germline. This CDR3 reads CASSGTPGRDTEAFF. The DNA for the CDR3 is TGTGCCAGCAGTGGGACTCCCGGGAGGGACACTGAAGCTTTCTTT.

The genes are TRBV7-9 and TRBJ1-4; TRBD1 matches 8 bases. V dropped 4 bases and J dropped 7; count of bases not matched to a gene: 5. CDR1 SEHNR and CDR2 FQNEAQ come from the germline V gene (reference sequence). The CDR3 spans 14 residues. CDR3 nucleotide sequence: TGTGCCAGCAGCTCGGACAGGGAGGGTGAAAAACTGTTTTTT. This sequence encodes CASSSDREGEKLFF.

This clone was counted once. The V gene is TRBV4-1, the J gene TRBJ2-7; 9 nucleotides match TRBD1. This CDR3 is built from 17 residues. In germline, CDR1 is MGHRA, CDR2 YSYEKL. Losses at the gene ends were 4 bases for V and 0 bases for J; bases not matched to a gene: 10. CDR3: CASSLHGTGLGSYEQYF. CDR3 coding DNA: TGCGCCAGCAGCCTCCACGGGACAGGGCTCGGCTCCTACGAGCAGTACTTC.

V gene TRBV10-2 combines with J gene TRBJ1-1; the D is unclear. Trimming took off 3 bases at V and 4 bases at J, with 15 bases between the two ends. There are 15 residues in the CDR3. Germline V gene lookup returns CDR1 WSHSY and CDR2 SAAADI. The CDR3: CASSDPEGGGTEAFF. The CDR3, as DNA: TGCGCCAGCAGTGACCCCGAGGGTGGTGGCACTGAAGCTTTCTTT.

The chain couples TRBV5-6 to TRBJ1-6; D remains ambiguous. The V gene's germline CDR1 is SGHDT and CDR2 YYEEEE. V was pared by 4 bases and J by 6 bases, with 14 bases between. CDR3 length: 15 residues. CDR3 sequence: CASSRRVWSNSPLHF. The CDR3 DNA reads as TGTGCCAGCAGCCGTCGAGTTTGGTCTAATTCACCCCTCCACTTT.

The chain combines TRBV5-4 with TRBJ2-7; 9 bases are a match to TRBD1. Germline V gene sequence: CDR1 SGHNT, CDR2 YYREEE (reference sequence). The V gene end was trimmed by 4 bases and the J gene end by 5 bases; junction bases not matched to a gene: 7. The CDR3 is made up of 14 amino acids. CDR3 bases: TGTGCCAGCAGCGCGACAGGGGGTGGAAACGAGCAGTACTTC. Translated, it gives CASSATGGGNEQYF.

The chain links TRBV19 to TRBJ2-1; D uncertain. The V and J ends lost 1 base and 7 bases respectively, with 8 bases between them. The CDR3 is made up of 13 amino acids. Germline assignment: CDR1 LNHDA and CDR2 SQIVND (reference sequence). CDR3 amino acids: CASSIVLANEQFF. In nucleotides, the CDR3 is TGTGCCAGTAGTATAGTTTTGGCAAATGAGCAGTTCTTC.

The CDR3 region is CASSILAGGTDTQYF. DNA for the CDR3: TGTGCCAGTAGTATTTTGGCGGGGGGCACAGATACGCAGTATTTT. The V call is TRBV19, the J call TRBJ2-3, with TRBD2 identical over 7 bases. The CDR3 has 15 amino acids. Germline V CDR1 and CDR2: LNHDA, SQIVND (reference sequence). Germline trimming cut 3 bases from V and 1 base from J; bases unmatched to any gene: 4.

The chain recombines TRBV12-5 with TRBJ1-1, with TRBD1 matching over 7 bases. CDR3 length equals 15 residues. Germline assignment: CDR1 LGHNT and CDR2 FRNRAP. Trimming cost V 2 bases and J 3 bases; bases outside gene matches: 6. This CDR3 reads CASGLSTGLDTEAFF. Written as DNA, the CDR3 is TGTGCTAGTGGTTTGTCGACAGGGCTTGACACTGAAGCTTTCTTT. Filled out from reference TRBV12-5 and TRBJ1-1, the complete variable domain reads DARVTQTPRHKVTEMGQEVTMRCQPILGHNTVFWYRQTMMQGLELLAYFRNRAPLDDSGMPKDRFSAEMPDATLATLKIQPSEPRDSAVYFCASGLSTGLDTEAFFGQGTRLTVV.

The chain combines TRBV5-3 with TRBJ1-6, with TRBD1 matching 9 bases. TRBV5-3 is classed as an ORF, of uncertain function. CDR3 length: 15 amino acids. The junction had 3 bases not matched to a gene; V was cut back by 4 bases and J by 4 bases. CDR3 coding DNA: TGTGCCAGAAGCCAAGGACAGGGGTATAATTCACCCCTCCACTTT. Protein product: CARSQGQGYNSPLHF.

This clone has just one count. This chain connects TRBV2 to TRBJ1-2; D might be TRBD1 (5 bases). V lost 3 bases to trimming and J lost 7 bases, with 18 bases between them. The germline V gene encodes CDR1 SNHLY and CDR2 FYNNEI. This CDR3 has 15 residues. CDR3: CASSDLTGSYGGYTF. CDR3 in DNA: TGTGCCAGCAGTGACCTAACAGGCTCTTACGGTGGCTACACCTTC.

The rearrangement uses TRBV2 and TRBJ1-2, with D possibly being TRBD1 (5 bases). Trimming took off 7 bases at V and 7 bases at J, with 10 bases between the two ends. Germline V gene lookup returns CDR1 SNHLY and CDR2 FYNNEI. CDR3 length: 11 amino acids. The CDR3 DNA is TGTGCCAGCACAGCAGGGATTGGCTACACCTTC. The encoded protein is CASTAGIGYTF.